This record covers a single T cell receptor (beta chain). This sample was taken from a study of blood T cell repertoires in COVID-19. Background on the study: COVID-19 samples, acute and convalescent, were from the United States, Italy and Spain. From T cells, B-cell-depleted T cells, or PBMCs came the material, which was cDNA or gDNA.

Trimming took off 2 bases at V and 4 bases at J, with 19 bases between the two ends. This CDR3 comprises 17 residues. Germline assignment: CDR1 MNHNS and CDR2 SASEGT. In the source study's methods: For nucleated cells, counts were estimated from reference gene primer amplification. Using immunoSEQ multiplex PCR, the repertoire was profiled, and TCRdb retains in-frame clones only, with some absent. D and trimming come from the DNA, and the V and J calls and clone size come from that table. The sample shows tens of thousands of clones, about 82% of them seen only once. V gene TRBV6-1 combines with J gene TRBJ2-3; possible D gene TRBD1, 7 bases. The sequenced sample consisted of peripheral blood. This receptor was taken from a human donor with active COVID-19. The donor label of this sample is uncertain. For the CDR3, the DNA is TGTGCCAGCAGTGAACTGGGGCCCAGGGGGGTCTCAGATACGCAGTATTTT. This translates into CASSELGPRGVSDTQYF.